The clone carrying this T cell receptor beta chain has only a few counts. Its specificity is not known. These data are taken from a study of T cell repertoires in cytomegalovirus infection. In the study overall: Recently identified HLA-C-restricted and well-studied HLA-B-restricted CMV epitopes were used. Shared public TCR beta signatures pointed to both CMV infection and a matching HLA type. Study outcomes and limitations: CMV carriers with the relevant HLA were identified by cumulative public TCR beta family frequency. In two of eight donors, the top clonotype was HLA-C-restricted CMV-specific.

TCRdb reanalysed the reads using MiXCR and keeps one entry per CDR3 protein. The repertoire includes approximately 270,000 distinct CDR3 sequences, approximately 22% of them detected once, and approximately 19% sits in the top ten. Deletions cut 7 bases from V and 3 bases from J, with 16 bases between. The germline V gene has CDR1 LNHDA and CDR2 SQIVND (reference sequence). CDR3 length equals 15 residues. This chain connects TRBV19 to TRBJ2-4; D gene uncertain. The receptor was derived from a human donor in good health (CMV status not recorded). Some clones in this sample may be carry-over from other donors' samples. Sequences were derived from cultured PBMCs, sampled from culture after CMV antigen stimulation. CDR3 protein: CASTGYWIDKNIQYF. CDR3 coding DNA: TGTGCCAGTACGGGTTATTGGATCGACAAAAACATTCAGTACTTC.